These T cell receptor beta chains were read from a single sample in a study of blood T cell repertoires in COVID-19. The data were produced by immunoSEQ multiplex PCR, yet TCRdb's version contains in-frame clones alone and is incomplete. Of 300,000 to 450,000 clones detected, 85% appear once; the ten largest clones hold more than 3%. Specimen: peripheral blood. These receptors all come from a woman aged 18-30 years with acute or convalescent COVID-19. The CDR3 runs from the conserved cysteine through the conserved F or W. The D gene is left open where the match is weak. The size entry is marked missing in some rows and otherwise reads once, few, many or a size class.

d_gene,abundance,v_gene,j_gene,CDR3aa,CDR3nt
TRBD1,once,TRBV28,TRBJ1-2,CASSSGTGFNYGYTF,TGTGCCAGCAGTTCCGGGACAGGTTTTAACTATGGCTACACCTTC
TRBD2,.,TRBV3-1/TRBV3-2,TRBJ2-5,CASSQASGSETQYF,TGTGCCAGCAGCCAGGCTAGCGGGAGTGAGACCCAGTACTTC
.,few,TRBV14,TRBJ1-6,CASSQERFSPLHF,TGTGCCAGCAGCCAAGAGAGGTTTTCACCCCTCCACTTT
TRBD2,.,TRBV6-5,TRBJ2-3,CASTSTGGPGDTQYF,TGTGCCAGCACTTCTACGGGGGGGCCGGGCGATACGCAGTATTTT
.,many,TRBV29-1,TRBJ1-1,CSVSGVGNTEAFF,TGCAGCGTCTCAGGGGTAGGGAACACTGAAGCTTTCTTT
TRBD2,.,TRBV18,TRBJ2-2,CASSATSGRTTGELFF,TGTGCCAGCTCAGCGACTAGCGGGAGGACCACCGGGGAGCTGTTTTTT
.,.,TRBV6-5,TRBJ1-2,CASSYSTWDTRYGYTF,TGTGCCAGCAGTTACTCGACCTGGGACACCCGCTATGGCTACACCTTC
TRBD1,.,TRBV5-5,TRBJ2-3,CASSLVAGGSGDTQYF,TGTGCCAGCAGCTTGGTTGCAGGGGGCAGTGGAGATACGCAGTATTTT
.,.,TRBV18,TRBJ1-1,CASSPTGTYTEAFF,TGTGCCAGCTCACCAACAGGGACGTACACTGAAGCTTTCTTT
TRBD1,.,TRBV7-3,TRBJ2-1,CASSQNQGANEQFF,TGTGCCAGCAGCCAAAACCAGGGGGCAAATGAGCAGTTCTTC
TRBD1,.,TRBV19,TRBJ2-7,CASSMKDRGTYEQYF,TGTGCCAGTAGTATGAAGGACAGGGGAACCTACGAGCAGTACTTC
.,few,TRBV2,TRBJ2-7,CASSGRDTDYEQYF,TGTGCCAGCAGTGGCCGGGACACCGACTACGAGCAGTACTTC
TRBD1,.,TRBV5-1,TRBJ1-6,CASCNTLGQGSYNSPLHF,TGCGCCAGCTGTAATACTCTAGGACAGGGCTCCTATAATTCACCCCTCCACTTT
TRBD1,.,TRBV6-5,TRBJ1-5,CASTGTVNNQPQHF,TGTGCCAGCACGGGGACAGTCAATAATCAGCCCCAGCATTTT
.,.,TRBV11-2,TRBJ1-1,CASSLETRKPFF,TGTGCCAGCAGCTTAGAAACGCGCAAGCCTTTCTTT
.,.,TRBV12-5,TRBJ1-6,CASGFGIQGVSPLHF,TGTGCTAGTGGTTTTGGGATCCAGGGTGTCTCACCCCTCCACTTT
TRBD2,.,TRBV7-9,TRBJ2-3,CASGTGGARCTQYF,TGTGCCAGCGGCACGGGAGGCGCCCGGTGTACGCAGTATTTT
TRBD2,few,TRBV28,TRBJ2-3,CASSPRTSGWGTDTQYF,TGTGCCAGCAGTCCCAGGACTAGCGGGTGGGGCACAGATACGCAGTATTTT
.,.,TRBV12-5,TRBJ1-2,CASGLPEGSGGYTF,TGTGCTAGTGGTTTGCCAGAGGGCTCAGGAGGCTACACCTTC
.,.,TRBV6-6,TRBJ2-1,CAITGLNNEQFF,TGTGCTATTACCGGGTTAAACAATGAGCAGTTCTTC
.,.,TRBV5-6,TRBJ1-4,CASGRGGTNEKLFF,TGTGCCAGCGGCCGAGGGGGAACTAATGAAAAACTGTTTTTT
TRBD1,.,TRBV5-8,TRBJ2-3,CASSFLPGQVTDTQYF,TGTGCCAGCAGCTTCCTCCCGGGACAGGTCACAGATACGCAGTATTTT
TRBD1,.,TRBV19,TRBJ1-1,CASSPTGQGSGGPEAFF,TGTGCCAGTAGCCCCACGGGACAGGGATCAGGGGGACCTGAAGCTTTCTTT
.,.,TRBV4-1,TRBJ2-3,CASSDPRGDTQYF,TGCGCCAGCAGCGATCCTAGAGGAGATACGCAGTATTTT
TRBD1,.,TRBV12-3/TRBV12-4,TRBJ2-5,CASRQGAWETQYF,TGTGCCAGCCGACAGGGGGCTTGGGAGACCCAGTACTTC
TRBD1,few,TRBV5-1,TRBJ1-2,CASSLTLTLGTALYGYTF,TGCGCCAGCAGCTTGACCCTGACCTTGGGGACAGCTCTTTATGGCTACACCTTC
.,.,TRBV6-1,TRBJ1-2,CASSETGTRFYGYTF,TGTGCCAGCAGTGAAACGGGAACCAGATTCTATGGCTACACCTTC
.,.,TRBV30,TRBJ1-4,CAWSVRGLGEKLFF,TGTGCCTGGAGTGTAAGAGGGTTAGGGGAAAAACTGTTTTTT
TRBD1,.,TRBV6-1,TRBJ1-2,CASSDRGPNYGYTF,TGTGCCAGCAGTGACAGGGGGCCTAACTATGGCTACACCTTC
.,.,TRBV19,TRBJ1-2,CASSIGRGRFANYGYTF,TGTGCCAGTAGTATAGGCAGGGGCAGGTTCGCTAACTATGGCTACACCTTC
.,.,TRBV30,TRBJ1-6,CAWKSGALSSYNSPLHF,TGTGCCTGGAAATCTGGGGCCCTGAGCTCCTATAATTCACCCCTCCACTTT
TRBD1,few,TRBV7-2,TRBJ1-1,CASARGQGNTEAFF,TGTGCCAGCGCCCGAGGACAGGGGAACACTGAAGCTTTCTTT
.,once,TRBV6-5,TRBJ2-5,CASGSAQETQYF,TGTGCCAGCGGTTCCGCGCAAGAGACCCAGTACTTC
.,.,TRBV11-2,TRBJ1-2,CASSPIGGVRDGYTF,TGTGCCAGCAGCCCGATCGGGGGGGTGCGGGATGGCTACACCTTC
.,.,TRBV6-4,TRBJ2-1,CASSLQTGFDEQFF,TGTGCCAGCAGTCTCCAAACGGGATTCGATGAGCAGTTCTTC
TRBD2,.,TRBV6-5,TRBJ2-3,CAACSSGGSDTQYF,TGTGCCGCTTGTTCTAGCGGGGGGTCAGATACGCAGTATTTT
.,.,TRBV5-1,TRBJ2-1,CASSLVASYNEQFF,TGCGCCAGCAGCTTGGTGGCCAGCTACAATGAGCAGTTCTTC
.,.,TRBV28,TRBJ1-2,CASSTGGGYTF,TGTGCCAGCAGTACCGGGGGTGGCTACACCTTC
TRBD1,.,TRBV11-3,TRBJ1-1,CASSPGTATEAFF,TGTGCCAGCAGCCCAGGGACAGCCACTGAAGCTTTCTTT
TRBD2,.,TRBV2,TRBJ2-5,CASSSGLAGGEETQYF,TGTGCCAGCAGTTCCGGACTAGCGGGAGGAGAAGAGACCCAGTACTTC
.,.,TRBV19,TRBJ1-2,CASSTVHGYTF,TGTGCCAGTAGTACTGTCCATGGCTACACCTTC
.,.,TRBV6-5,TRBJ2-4,CASRHTGNPDIQYF,TGTGCCAGCAGACACACAGGGAATCCGGACATTCAGTACTTC
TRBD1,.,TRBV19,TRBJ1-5,CASSRGTGSSPFNQPQHF,TGTGCCAGTAGTAGAGGGACAGGGAGTAGTCCTTTCAATCAGCCCCAGCATTTT
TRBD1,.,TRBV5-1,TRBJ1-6,CASSAGTVNSPLHF,TGCGCCAGCAGCGCGGGGACAGTGAATTCACCCCTCCACTTT
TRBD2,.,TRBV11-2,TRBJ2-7,CASSQTSGGAYEQYF,TGTGCCAGCAGCCAGACTAGCGGGGGCGCCTACGAGCAGTACTTC
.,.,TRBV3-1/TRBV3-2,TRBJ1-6,CASSQDTAAGLAYNSPLHF,TGTGCCAGCAGCCAAGATACCGCGGCAGGGCTGGCCTATAATTCACCCCTCCACTTT
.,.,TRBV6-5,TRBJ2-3,CASNSFSDTDTQYF,TGTGCCAGCAATTCTTTTTCAGACACAGATACGCAGTATTTT
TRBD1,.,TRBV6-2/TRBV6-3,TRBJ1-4,CASSPGTGATNEKLFF,TGTGCCAGCAGTCCCGGGACAGGCGCAACTAATGAAAAACTGTTTTTT